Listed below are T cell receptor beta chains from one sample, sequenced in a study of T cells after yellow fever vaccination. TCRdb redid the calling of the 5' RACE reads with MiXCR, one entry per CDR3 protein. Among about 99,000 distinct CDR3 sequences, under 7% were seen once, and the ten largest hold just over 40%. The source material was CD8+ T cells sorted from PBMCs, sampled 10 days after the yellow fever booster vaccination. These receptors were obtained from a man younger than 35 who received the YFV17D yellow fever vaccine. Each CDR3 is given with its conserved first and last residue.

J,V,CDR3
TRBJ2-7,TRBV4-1,CASSQTPPEGGPAYEQYF
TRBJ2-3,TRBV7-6,CASSFSTDTQYF
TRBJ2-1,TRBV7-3,CASSPPEAGIYNEQFF
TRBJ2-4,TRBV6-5,CASSTAGVAKNIQYF
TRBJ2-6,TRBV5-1,CASSSEGGANVLTF
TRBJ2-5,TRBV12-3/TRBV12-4,CASSFTLTQETQYF
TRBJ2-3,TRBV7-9,CASSQGQGGWTDTQYF
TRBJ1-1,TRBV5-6,CASSLEGYGTPAEAF
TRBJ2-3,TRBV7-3,CASSLSLSADSFTDTQYF
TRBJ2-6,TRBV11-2,CASSRGDGANVLTF
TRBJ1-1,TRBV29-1,CSARENTEAFF